One T cell receptor (beta chain) is described in this entry. The sample is drawn from a study of blood T cell repertoires in COVID-19. About the research overall: Italy, Spain and the United States were the sources of the convalescent and acute COVID-19 samples. The cDNA or gDNA used as material had been derived from T cells, B-cell-depleted T cells, or PBMCs.

V lost 2 bases, J lost 3 bases, and 3 bases stayed unmatched. Germline V CDR1 and CDR2: MNHNS, SASEGT. The CDR3 covers 14 residues. In the study's own analysis: Amplification of reference gene primers was used by the study to estimate nucleated cell counts. The protocol was immunoSEQ multiplex PCR, while the TCRdb copy is restricted to in-frame clones and leaves out a portion. V and J calls and clone size are as listed in that table; D and trimming were resolved from the DNA. The table lists some 160,000 clones, 80% of them singletons. Specimen: peripheral blood. This chain uses TRBV6-1 with TRBJ2-7; 8 bases align to TRBD1. This TCR was recovered from a man in his 70s with active or convalescent COVID-19. In DNA, the CDR3 is TGTGCCAGCAGTGAAAGGGACAGGAGCTACGAGCAGTACTTC. It is translated as CASSERDRSYEQYF.